The present entry profiles one T cell receptor (beta chain) with its context. This clone turned up a few times. Its antigen has not been determined. Qualities for individual bases were not recorded, and no much larger clone is one base off. The receptor library was made with the immunoSEQ multiplex PCR assay. A mixture of 60 forward primers for TCR Vbeta segments and 13 reverse primers for TCR Jbeta segments was used in the multiplex PCR. The CDR3 region of rearranged TCR beta genes was amplified from genomic DNA by a multiplex PCR assay. On the Illumina HiSeq System, the amplified TCR beta libraries were sequenced as 87-base-pair reads. In the original analysis: A later analysis tallied tens of millions of unique TCR beta chains across the 666 repertoires, and about 10 million of those chains were shared by two or more donors. To remove PCR and sequencing errors, raw reads were error-corrected and collapsed into unique sequences using a nearest-neighbor algorithm that merged closely related sequences. To assign V, D and J gene segments, CDR3 sequences were aligned to IMGT reference sequences. Each retained sequence needed at least a six-nucleotide match to both a V gene segment and a J gene segment. Rearrangements were called productive when the CDR3 lacked stop codons and stayed in frame with V and J; all others were non-productive. CDR3 was defined according to IMGT convention as the region running from the second conserved V-encoded cysteine to the conserved J-encoded phenylalanine. In an earlier analysis of approximately 500 of the donors, sequences lacking an unambiguous match to a single V gene segment were excluded. An earlier analysis of just under 600 of the donors called V segments functional above 56.7% productive rearrangements and segregating when the between-donor standard deviation exceeded 5%. To diagnose cytomegalovirus status from the catalog of TCR beta chain sequences, a statistical classification framework was built. V and J gene assignment, in a later analysis, came from comparing TCR nucleotide sequences with IMGT/GENE-DB human TR gene sequences. Using the TCRdist pipeline, a later analysis assigned CDR3 sequences along with most-parsimonious VDJ recombination scenarios. In a later analysis, each TCR beta chain was defined by its CDR3 amino acid sequence together with its V-gene family, and reads lacking a unique V-gene family were excluded. In a later analysis, approximately 640 highly shared, low-generation-probability nucleotide sequences were removed to address suspected cross-contamination and a sequencing artifact. In a later analysis, a clonal expansion index for each public chain was calculated from normalized within-repertoire ranks of inferred template counts. In a later analysis, generation probabilities were computed with a VDJ recombination model fitted to out-of-frame rearrangements, and the resulting probabilities were checked against IGoR. Hypergeometric tests were used in a later analysis to score TCR-TCR, TCR-HLA and TCR-CMV co-occurrence, with a repertoire-size bias correction applied to the TCR pairs. To estimate false discovery rates, a later analysis permuted the HLA or CMV assignments 20 times. A later analysis grouped co-occurring TCRs with DBSCAN, adding TCRdist sequence similarity when clustering within HLA-allele-positive subsets. Repertoires with fewer than 30,000 or more than 120,000 public chains were left out of co-occurrence clustering, as were several repertoires with anomalous nucleotide sharing. Here the immuneACCESS table is served through TCRdb, limited to in-frame sequences with V and J called. Missing clones are a known gap in these copies; in checked studies unresolved V genes cover under half, and the rest lacks a known reason. The V and J calls and the clone size are those of that table, but D and trimming were determined from the DNA. This sample is represented by about 140,000 clones; just over 65% of them were singletons. The ten biggest clones cover around 6% of the sample.

The entry originates in a study of cytomegalovirus exposure and HLA in healthy donors (dated by TCRdb to about 2017). Looking at the study overall: An earlier analysis of more than 550 of the donors reported approximately 280 Gb of sequence data and about 120 million unique TCR beta sequences obtained from some 170 million T cells. Approximately 300 gigabases of sequencing data and 91 million or so unique TCR sequences made up an early release that covered some 640 HLA-typed donors. The genetic ancestry cluster associated with self-reported Caucasian donors included 65% to 90% of the 350 to 500 genotyped donors. The study aimed to test whether signatures of past pathogen exposure could be identified by cataloging public T cell receptors. The study used immunosequencing to profile the T cell repertoires of several hundred subjects and linked those repertoires to cytomegalovirus serostatus. In addition to the first cohort of 666 subjects, a separate validation cohort of 100 to 150 different subjects was used. To predict cytomegalovirus infection status, the study combined high-throughput TCR immunosequencing, statistical association of individual TCRs with disease status, and machine learning. In a later analysis, previously published TCR beta repertoires from some 640 donors were re-analyzed and high-resolution HLA genotyping was added so that TCR occurrence patterns could be studied. Rather than drawing on any new phenotypic data, the later analysis identified candidate immune exposures from TCR beta sequences and the way those sequences occurred across donors. An earlier analysis of fewer than 750 of the donors used high-throughput TCR beta sequencing to judge whether each TCR beta V gene segment behaved as functional or pseudogenic. Donor age, sex, ethnicity and CMV serostatus were compiled together with the repertoire data. A later genetic analysis used genome-wide SNP genotypes for about three fifths of the 666 donors, treating that subset as a discovery cohort. All discovery cohort repertoires had been generated using a single sequencing platform. HLA typing covered class I and class II loci at four-digit resolution. Typing coverage varied by locus: roughly 620-640 donors for A, B, C, DRB1 and DQB1; roughly 510 for DQA1; about 590 for DPA1; 450 to 480 for DPB1. Four to six DR-DQ haplotypes were handled as single units for association and clustering, since linkage in the cohort was strong. Among 350 to 400 genotyped donors of the cohort, an average of about 240,000 unique TCR beta nucleotide sequences were sequenced per donor, 15% to 20% of them non-productive.

The cohort consisted of 600 to 700 healthy bone marrow donors. Cohort members were all nominally healthy when sampled, although unrecorded immune exposures were likely present. The donor tested CMV seronegative and was one of the 352 seronegative cohort members. Each donor provided a peripheral blood sample, and peripheral blood mononuclear cells were used for TCR beta sequencing. The Qiagen DNeasy Blood Extraction Kit was used to extract genomic DNA from the blood cell samples. The study at large found these results: Sequencing depth was assumed to be roughly uniform across donors in the presence/absence analyses, though that assumption may not hold. In a later analysis, TCR association rates were found to vary across HLA loci, with the most associated TCRs seen for DRB1 alleles and the fewest for HLA-C alleles. In a later analysis, HLA-associated TCR beta chains showed more clonal expansion and lower generation probabilities than non-associated chains that were equally common. HLA typing was unavailable for some donors at each locus, so association tests used only the typed subset. In the study, 164 TCR beta chains were listed as associated with cytomegalovirus. Most TCR sequences were observed very rarely across donors, whereas some public TCRs were present in many individuals. A few of the identified cytomegalovirus-associated TCR beta chains were confirmed in vitro to be specific for cytomegalovirus antigens. Compared with the roughly 720-donor mean, donors in an Asian-associated ancestry cluster had fewer N-insertions in productive TCRs, according to a later genetic analysis. In a later analysis, several top co-occurrence clusters were reported to appear linked to parvovirus B19, influenza, CMV and Epstein-Barr virus. The sequencing pipeline was judged likely to have produced a cluster of highly shared sequence variants as a technical artifact. CMV serostatus was the only immune exposure information available for the cohort. In a later analysis, about 17,000 TCR beta sequences were associated with specific HLA alleles at a false discovery rate of 0.05. In a later genetic analysis, a missense DCLRE1C variant was associated with V-gene and J-gene trimming of TCR beta chains, and the association was replicated in an independent cohort. The classifier was reported to diagnose cytomegalovirus status with high specificity and sensitivity in both the original cohort and the validation cohort. When HLA alleles, especially DR and DQ, strongly co-occurred, attributing TCR associations to individual alleles was difficult. Linkage disequilibrium might explain the correlated functional status among segregating V segments, but an unknown experimental factor could not be excluded. In an earlier analysis of around 600 of the donors, most TCR beta V segments were observed in productive rearrangements about 90% or about 30% of the time, broadly matching IMGT annotations. A later analysis found that most CMV-associated TCR beta chains appeared HLA-restricted, with HLA associations seemingly driven largely by CMV exposure. In this cohort, only TCR beta chains were sequenced, and detectable features were limited by the absence of alpha or paired-chain data. A further reported finding was that TCR beta sequences accurately predicted the HLA-A and HLA-B alleles for most subjects in the first cohort. It was suggested by the authors that the approach could potentially be generalized to other disease states and immunological phenotypes. The earlier analysis of a few hundred of the donors excluded some 16 rarely observed V segments, including chromosome 9 orphons, because counts were too low.

The clonotype originates from a woman in her sixties in good health and CMV-seronegative. Sequencing was done on a sample of PBMCs.

Here the CDR3 is given as CASGLPPYNEQFF. The nucleotide sequence is TGTGCCAGCGGACTCCCCCCCTACAATGAGCAGTTCTTC. In this chain, TRBV28 is recombined with TRBJ2-1, and perhaps TRBD2 as D gene, on 5 matching bases. The germline V gene gives CDR1 as MDHEN and CDR2 as SYDVKM. The junction shows trimming of 8 bases on V and 2 bases on J, plus 10 bases between the germline ends. The cysteine opens and the phenylalanine closes a CDR3 of 13 amino acids. The only DNA kept is the CDR3, 39 bases in frame from the first base.